The 31 T cell receptor beta chains given below trace back to one sample, sequenced in a study of T cell responses to AZD1222 COVID-19 vaccine. Assay used: immunoSEQ multiplex PCR; TCRdb lists only in-frame clones, some missing. The sample holds 150,000 to 200,000 clones, 90% to 95% seen once. The source material was peripheral blood, sampled on day 0 of AZD1222 vaccination. Every receptor here comes from an adult in good health.

The V gene is TRBV5-1, the J gene TRBJ2-5, with D possibly TRBD2 on 7 matching bases. Germline V gene lookup returns CDR1 SGHRS and CDR2 YFSETQ. V was shortened by 4 bases and J by 5 bases, with 21 bases between the two germline ends. CDR3 size: 16 residues. CDR3: CASSTGGRTTGETQYF. CDR3 in DNA: TGCGCCAGCAGCACGGGGGGCCGGACAACAGGGGAGACCCAGTACTTC.

As to this clone: The sample carries other DNA sequences with the same CDR3. DNA of the CDR3: TGTGCCAGCAGCCCGTCCGGGACAGGGGAGCTGTTTTTT. Its protein is CASSPSGTGELFF. This chain joins TRBV3-1 (or the pseudogene TRBV3-2) and TRBJ2-2, with a weak D call TRBD1 (6 bases). This CDR3 region has 13 residues. V shed 4 bases and J shed 8 bases, with 11 bases lying between them. CDR1 and CDR2 (germline): LGHDT, YNNKEL (reference sequence).

V and J are TRBV4-1 and TRBJ1-2; D perhaps matches TRBD1 (5 bases). CDR1 and CDR2 from the germline V gene are MGHRA and YSYEKL. The CDR3 sequence is 17 residues long. With 5 bases removed from V and 6 bases from J, the gap between germline ends came to 25 bases. CDR3 sequence reads: CASSDPGRGSSSDGYTF. In nucleotides, the CDR3 is TGCGCCAGCAGCGACCCGGGGAGGGGCTCTTCTTCCGATGGCTACACCTTC.

This sequence joins TRBV27 and TRBJ2-1; D is unresolved. The CDR3 consists of 12 residues. The ends were cut back, 3 bases at V and 12 bases at J, with 12 bases in the middle. CDR1 and CDR2 from the germline V gene are MNHEY and SMNVEV (reference sequence). This CDR3 reads CASSFPPGRQFF. CDR3 DNA sequence: TGTGCCAGCAGTTTCCCCCCGGGCCGGCAGTTCTTC.

In DNA form, the CDR3 reads TGTGCCAGCAGTAGGGGCGGGACGGCCCTCAATCAGCCCCAGCATTTT. Its translation is CASSRGGTALNQPQHF. The chain employs TRBV2 and TRBJ1-5, with D perhaps TRBD1 (5 bases). This CDR3 has 16 residues. V was clipped by 5 bases and J by 3 bases, with 17 bases between them. CDR1 is SNHLY, CDR2 FYNNEI, per germline.

This clone has a single count. This sequence joins TRBV7-2 and TRBJ1-4; TRBD1 is a possible D gene (5 bases). The ends were cut back, 3 bases at V and 5 bases at J, with 10 bases in the middle. Germline V CDR1 and CDR2: SGHTA, FQGNSA. CDR3 length: 14 amino acids. In nucleotides, the CDR3 is TGTGCCAGCAGCTTCTGGGGGGTAAATGAAAAACTGTTTTTT. It yields the protein CASSFWGVNEKLFF. Combining the CDR3 with reference TRBV7-2 and TRBJ1-4 gives the whole variable domain GAGVSQSPSNKVTEKGKDVELRCDPISGHTALYWYRQSLGQGLEFLIYFQGNSAPDKSGLPSDRFSAERTGGSVSTLTIQRTQQEDSAVYLCASSFWGVNEKLFFGSGTQLSVL.

This chain uses TRBV2 with TRBJ1-6, with a tentative D call TRBD1 (6 bases). Germline CDR1 SNHLY, CDR2 FYNNEI. Deletions cut 8 bases from V and 0 bases from J, with 11 bases between. There are 15 residues in the CDR3. CDR3 nucleotides: TGTGCCAGCCGGCAGGGGAGCTCCTATAATTCACCCCTCCACTTT. Translating gives CASRQGSSYNSPLHF.

This rearrangement joins TRBV6-5 to TRBJ1-1; 9 bases fit TRBD1. Trimming removed 6 bases from V and 4 bases from J; junction bases left unmatched: 3. CDR3 length: 13 residues. Germline V CDR1 and CDR2: MNHEY, SVGAGI. CDR3 loop: CASRRTGVTEAFF. CDR3 DNA sequence: TGTGCCAGCAGAAGGACAGGGGTCACTGAAGCTTTCTTT.

The rearrangement joins TRBV30 to TRBJ2-1; TRBD2 is a possible D gene (5 bases). CDR3 size: 12 residues. Trimming cost V 4 bases and J 8 bases, with 12 bases left between them. Germline CDR1 GTSNPN, CDR2 SVGIG (reference sequence). The CDR3 nucleotides read TGTGCCTGGAATTCCCCGCGGGATGAGCAGTTCTTC. It yields the protein CAWNSPRDEQFF.

In this sample, this clone turned up a few times. The chain combines TRBV14 with TRBJ2-1; D remains ambiguous. CDR1 is SGHDN, CDR2 FVKESK, per germline. This CDR3 is 13 amino acids long. Deletions cut 4 bases from V and 9 bases from J, with 13 bases between. The DNA of the CDR3 is TGTGCCAGCAGCCTCGTGGACGTGTCTGAGCAGTTCTTC. Its translation is CASSLVDVSEQFF.

The chain carries TRBV21-1 and TRBJ1-1. TRBV21-1 represents a pseudogene. This CDR3 spans 9 amino acids. In DNA form, the CDR3 reads TGTGCCAGTACGGGAGAAGCTTTCTTT. As protein: CASTGEAFF.

Note on this clone: At the DNA level, this CDR3 is encoded by other sequences in the same sample as well. This chain connects TRBV18 to TRBJ2-7; no definite D call. CDR3 length equals 12 residues. The V end was cut by 0 bases, the J end by 6 bases, with 6 bases between. In germline, CDR1 is KGHSH, CDR2 LQKENI. CDR3 nucleotides: TGTGCCAGCTCACCACCGTCGGGCGAGCAGTACTTC. It translates to CASSPPSGEQYF.

The CDR3 nucleotides are TGTGCCAGCACCAACCGGGCCGGAGGAGGCACTGAAGCTTTCTTT. Its protein product is CASTNRAGGGTEAFF. The chain couples TRBV3-1 (or the pseudogene TRBV3-2) to TRBJ1-1, with no clear D. Looked up from germline, CDR1 is LGHDT and CDR2 is YNNKEL (reference sequence). Trimming removed 7 bases at V and 4 bases at J, with 19 bases between. This CDR3 has 15 residues.

This chain links TRBV7-8 with TRBJ1-5, with D tentatively TRBD1 (6 bases). Trimming cost V 4 bases and J 7 bases, with 14 bases left between them. Germline V CDR1 and CDR2: SGHVS, FQNEAQ. The CDR3 runs to 14 residues. CDR3 amino acids: CASSYPGVRQPQHF. The CDR3 DNA reads TGTGCCAGCAGCTACCCAGGGGTCCGCCAGCCCCAGCATTTT.

CDR3 in amino acids: CASSKQGHKSNQPQHF. In nucleotides, the CDR3 is TGTGCCAGTAGTAAACAGGGGCATAAGAGCAATCAGCCCCAGCATTTT. V gene TRBV19 combines with J gene TRBJ1-5, with 7 bases matching TRBD1. Germline lookup yields CDR1 LNHDA and CDR2 SQIVND (reference sequence). CDR3 length: 16 residues. Trimming took 4 bases from V and 1 from J; bases not matched to a gene: 7. Full variable domain (rest looked up from reference TRBV19 and TRBJ1-5): DGGITQSPKYLFRKEGQNVTLSCEQNLNHDAMYWYRQDPGQGLRLIYYSQIVNDFQKGDIAEGYSVSREKKESFPLTVTSAQKNPTAFYLCASSKQGHKSNQPQHFGDGTRLSIL.

The chain uses TRBV19 and TRBJ1-6; perhaps TRBD1 as D (6 bases). Germline CDR1 is LNHDA and CDR2 is SQIVND (reference sequence). V was clipped by 5 bases and J by 9 bases, with 11 bases between them. CDR3 size: 13 residues. DNA of the CDR3: TGTGCCAGTAGTCCAGGGGACGGTTCACCCCTCCACTTT. The encoded protein is CASSPGDGSPLHF.

The rearrangement links TRBV7-2 to TRBJ2-2; D remains unclear. The germline CDR1 and CDR2 sequences are SGHTA and FQGNSA. The V and J ends lost 5 bases and 6 bases respectively, with 19 bases between them. The CDR3 has 16 residues. This CDR3 reads CASSLDGLPLAGELFF. DNA for the CDR3: TGTGCCAGCAGCCTAGATGGGCTCCCTCTCGCCGGGGAGCTGTTTTTT.

This clone is a singleton in its sample. The rearrangement uses TRBV14 and TRBJ2-3, with D possibly being TRBD2 (5 bases). The V gene lost 4 bases and the J gene lost 0 bases, with 11 bases spanning the gap. Germline CDR1 reads SGHDN; CDR2 reads FVKESK. This CDR3 contains 15 residues. CDR3 loop: CASSLTGSSTDTQYF. The CDR3 DNA sequence: TGTGCCAGCAGCCTAACGGGGAGCAGCACAGATACGCAGTATTTT.

The chain is built from TRBV24-1 and TRBJ2-4; possible D gene TRBD1, 6 bases. Trimming shortened V by 5 bases and J by 8 bases, and 12 bases separated the two germline ends. The CDR3 spans 13 residues. Germline values: CDR1 KGHDR, CDR2 SFDVKD. The CDR3 bases are TGTGCCACCAGTGTGACAGGTTCGGACATTCAGTACTTC. Translating it yields CATSVTGSDIQYF.

The CDR3 DNA follows: TGTGCCAGCAGCCAAGCTTCTCATTCGGCTCCGGACACTGAAGCTTTCTTT. It encodes CASSQASHSAPDTEAFF. The chain recombines TRBV4-2 with TRBJ1-1; the D is unclear. The CDR3 sequence is 17 residues long. Germline V gene lookup returns CDR1 LGHNA and CDR2 YNFKEQ. V was pared by 1 base and J by 3 bases, with 18 bases between.

The gene calls are TRBV30 and TRBJ1-1; 9 bases agree with TRBD1. There are 15 residues in the CDR3. Per the germline V gene, CDR1 is GTSNPN and CDR2 is SVGIG (reference sequence). V shed 1 base and J 10 bases; nucleotides not matched to a gene: 13. The DNA of the CDR3 is TGTGCCTGGAGTGCATATACCGGGACAGGGATAGGAGCTTTCTTT. Translation gives CAWSAYTGTGIGAFF.

This chain joins TRBV28 and TRBJ1-5; weak D call: TRBD1 (5 bases). Trimming removed 4 bases from V and 0 bases from J, with 16 bases in between. The CDR3 has 17 residues. Germline CDR1 reads MDHEN; CDR2 reads SYDVKM. The CDR3 DNA is TGTGCCAGCAGTTCCCCCGGGACCGCTTATAGCAATCAGCCCCAGCATTTT. Translated, it gives CASSSPGTAYSNQPQHF.

The rearrangement uses TRBV27 and TRBJ1-5, with 7 positions matching TRBD1. Trimming removed 3 bases from V and 3 bases from J; junction bases left unmatched: 14. There are 18 residues in the CDR3. Germline-derived CDR1 and CDR2 are MNHEY and SMNVEV (reference sequence). The CDR3: CASSFRGRGLRYNQPQHF. For the CDR3, the DNA is TGTGCCAGCAGTTTTAGGGGGCGGGGCTTGAGATACAATCAGCCCCAGCATTTT.

The chain uses TRBV19 and TRBJ1-5; D is ambiguous. The ends were cut back, 3 bases at V and 0 bases at J, with 9 bases in the middle. This CDR3 has 15 amino acids. Germline values: CDR1 LNHDA, CDR2 SQIVND (reference sequence). The chain's CDR3 is CASSITAYSNQPQHF. The CDR3 DNA reads TGTGCCAGTAGTATTACAGCTTATAGCAATCAGCCCCAGCATTTT.

This clone was observed a single time. This chain connects TRBV5-1 to TRBJ1-5; maybe TRBD1 (5 bases). The germline CDR1 and CDR2 sequences are SGHRS and YFSETQ. Trimming took off 4 bases at V and 0 bases at J, with 11 bases between the two ends. This CDR3 region has 15 residues. DNA of the CDR3: TGCGCCAGCAGCAGGGACGGGTTTAGCAATCAGCCCCAGCATTTT. Amino acids: CASSRDGFSNQPQHF. The whole variable domain, remainder taken from reference TRBV5-1 and TRBJ1-5, is KAGVTQTPRYLIKTRGQQVTLSCSPISGHRSVSWYQQTPGQGLQFLFEYFSETQRNKGNFPGRFSGRQFSNSRSEMNVSTLELGDSALYLCASSRDGFSNQPQHFGDGTRLSIL.

The rearrangement uses TRBV20-1 and TRBJ1-1, with D perhaps TRBD1 (6 bases). The CDR3 has 11 residues. Germline assignment: CDR1 DFQATT and CDR2 SNEGSKA (reference sequence). V gave up 6 bases and J gave up 7 bases, with 12 bases separating them. DNA for the CDR3: TGCAGTGCGCGGACAGACCTTGAAGCTTTCTTT. Residues: CSARTDLEAFF.

V is TRBV7-2 and J is TRBJ2-3; 8 bases line up with TRBD2. The CDR3 runs to 15 residues. Trimming removed 5 bases from V and 4 bases from J; junction bases left unmatched: 8. Germline V gene sequence: CDR1 SGHTA, CDR2 FQGNSA. The CDR3 DNA follows: TGTGCCAGCAGCGGCAGAGCGGGGGCCGCAGATACGCAGTATTTT. It encodes CASSGRAGAADTQYF.

The chain links TRBV4-3 to TRBJ1-1; no clear D gene. Trimming took off 0 bases at V and 4 bases at J, with 9 bases between the two ends. The CDR3 length is 14 residues. Germline V gene lookup returns CDR1 LGHNA and CDR2 YSLEER. The CDR3 sequence: CASSQEKSPTEAFF. The CDR3 region has the DNA TGCGCCAGCAGCCAAGAGAAGTCGCCCACTGAAGCTTTCTTT.

J is TRBJ1-5 and V is TRBV6-5, with a possible D match to TRBD1 (5 bases). The CDR3 has 16 residues. Germline V gene data show CDR1 as MNHEY and CDR2 as SVGAGI. Trimming removed 0 bases at V and 2 bases at J, with 11 bases between. CDR3 protein: CASSYSAGSGNQPQHF. DNA of the CDR3: TGTGCCAGCAGTTACTCGGCAGGGAGCGGCAATCAGCCCCAGCATTTT.

The CDR3 reads CASSSQGGATEAFF. The CDR3, as DNA: TGTGCCAGCAGCTCACAGGGGGGTGCGACTGAAGCTTTCTTT. The J gene is TRBJ1-1, the V gene TRBV7-3; 8 bases line up with TRBD1. CDR3 size: 14 residues. After removal of 4 bases from V and 5 bases from J, the junction contained 6 bases not matched to a gene. Germline V gene data show CDR1 as SGHTA and CDR2 as FQGTGA.

This clone has a single count. The V gene is TRBV11-1, the J gene TRBJ2-2, with unresolved D. The CDR3 consists of 14 residues. V lost 7 bases and J 0 bases, leaving 9 bases between the germline ends. Germline V gene lookup returns CDR1 SGHAT and CDR2 FQDESV (reference sequence). This CDR3 reads CASTWGTNTGELFF. The CDR3 coding sequence is TGTGCCAGCACCTGGGGTACGAACACCGGGGAGCTGTTTTTT.